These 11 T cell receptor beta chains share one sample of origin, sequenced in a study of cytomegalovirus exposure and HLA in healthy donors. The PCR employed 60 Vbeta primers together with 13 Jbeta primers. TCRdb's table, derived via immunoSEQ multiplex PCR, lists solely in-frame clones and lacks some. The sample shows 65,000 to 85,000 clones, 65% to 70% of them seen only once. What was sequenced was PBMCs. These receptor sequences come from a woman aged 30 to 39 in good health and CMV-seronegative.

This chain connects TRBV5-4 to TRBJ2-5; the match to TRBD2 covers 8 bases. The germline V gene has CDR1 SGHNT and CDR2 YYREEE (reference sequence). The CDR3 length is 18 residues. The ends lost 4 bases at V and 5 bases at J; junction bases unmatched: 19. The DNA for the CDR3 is TGTGCCAGCAGCCCCTACGACCCTCTAGCGTCGGGGGGGGAGACCCAGTACTTC. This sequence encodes CASSPYDPLASGGETQYF.

The CDR3, as DNA: TGCGCCAGCAGCTTGGGGCGGTCCGTGTCCGGGGAGCTGTTTTTT. Translation: CASSLGRSVSGELFF. The chain combines TRBV5-1 with TRBJ2-2; D unclear. CDR3 size: 15 residues. With 0 bases removed from V and 6 bases from J, the gap between germline ends came to 12 bases. Germline V gene data show CDR1 as SGHRS and CDR2 as YFSETQ. The variable domain in full, with the rest retrieved from reference TRBV5-1 and TRBJ2-2, is KAGVTQTPRYLIKTRGQQVTLSCSPISGHRSVSWYQQTPGQGLQFLFEYFSETQRNKGNFPGRFSGRQFSNSRSEMNVSTLELGDSALYLCASSLGRSVSGELFFGEGSRLTVL.

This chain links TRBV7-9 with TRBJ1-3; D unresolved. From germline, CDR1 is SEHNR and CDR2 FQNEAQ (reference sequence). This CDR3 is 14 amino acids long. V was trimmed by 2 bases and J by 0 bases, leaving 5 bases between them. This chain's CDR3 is CASSLPGSGNTIYF. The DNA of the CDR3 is TGTGCCAGCAGCTTACCAGGCTCTGGAAACACCATATATTTT.

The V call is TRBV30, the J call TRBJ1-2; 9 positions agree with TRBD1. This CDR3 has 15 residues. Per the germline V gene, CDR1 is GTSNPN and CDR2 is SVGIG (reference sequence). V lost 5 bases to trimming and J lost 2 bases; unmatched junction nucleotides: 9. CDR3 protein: CAWGLSDRGNYGYTF. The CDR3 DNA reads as TGTGCCTGGGGACTATCGGACAGGGGCAACTATGGCTACACCTTC.

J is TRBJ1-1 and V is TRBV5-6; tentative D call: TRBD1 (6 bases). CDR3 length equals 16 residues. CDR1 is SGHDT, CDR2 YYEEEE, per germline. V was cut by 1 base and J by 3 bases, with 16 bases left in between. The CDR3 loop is CASSLIPGTRDTEAFF. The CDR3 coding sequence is TGTGCCAGCAGCTTGATCCCAGGGACAAGGGACACTGAAGCTTTCTTT.

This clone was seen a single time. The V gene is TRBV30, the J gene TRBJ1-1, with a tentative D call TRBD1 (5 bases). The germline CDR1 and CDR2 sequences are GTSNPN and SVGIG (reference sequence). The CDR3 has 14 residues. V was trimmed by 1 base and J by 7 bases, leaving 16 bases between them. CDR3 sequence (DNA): TGTGCCTGGAGTGCAGCCCACCAAAGGGGTGAAGCTTTCTTT. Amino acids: CAWSAAHQRGEAFF.

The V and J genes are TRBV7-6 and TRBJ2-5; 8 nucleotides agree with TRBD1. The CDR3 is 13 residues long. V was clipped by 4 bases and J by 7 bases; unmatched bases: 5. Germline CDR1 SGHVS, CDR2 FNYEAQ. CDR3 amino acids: CASSSRDRRTQYF. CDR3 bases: TGTGCCAGCAGCTCCCGGGACAGGAGGACCCAGTACTTC.

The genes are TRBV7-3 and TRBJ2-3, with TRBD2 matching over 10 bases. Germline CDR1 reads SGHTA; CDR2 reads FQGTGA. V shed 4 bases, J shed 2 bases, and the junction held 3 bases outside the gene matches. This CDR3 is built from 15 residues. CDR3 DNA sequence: TGTGCCAGCAGCTCTAGCGGGGGACTCACAGATACGCAGTATTTT. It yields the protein CASSSSGGLTDTQYF.

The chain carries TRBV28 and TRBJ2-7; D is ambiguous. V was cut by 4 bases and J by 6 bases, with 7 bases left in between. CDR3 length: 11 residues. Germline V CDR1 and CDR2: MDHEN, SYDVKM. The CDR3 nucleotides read TGTGCCAGCAGTTCCGCGGCCGAGCAGTACTTC. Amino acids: CASSSAAEQYF.

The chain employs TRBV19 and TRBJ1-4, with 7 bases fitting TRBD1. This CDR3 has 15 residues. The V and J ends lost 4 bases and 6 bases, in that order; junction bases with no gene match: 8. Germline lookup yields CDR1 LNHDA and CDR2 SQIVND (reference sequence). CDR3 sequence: CASSTTRQGHEKLFF. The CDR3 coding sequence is TGTGCCAGTAGTACGACGAGACAGGGTCATGAAAAACTGTTTTTT. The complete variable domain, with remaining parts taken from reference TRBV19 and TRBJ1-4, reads DGGITQSPKYLFRKEGQNVTLSCEQNLNHDAMYWYRQDPGQGLRLIYYSQIVNDFQKGDIAEGYSVSREKKESFPLTVTSAQKNPTAFYLCASSTTRQGHEKLFFGSGTQLSVL.

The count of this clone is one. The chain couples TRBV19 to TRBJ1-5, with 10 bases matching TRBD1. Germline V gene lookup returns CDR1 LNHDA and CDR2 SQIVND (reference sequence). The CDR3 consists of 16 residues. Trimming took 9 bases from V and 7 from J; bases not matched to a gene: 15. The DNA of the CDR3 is TGTGCCAGCGAAACCGGGACAGGGGTGTTGGGGCAGCCCCAGCATTTT. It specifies CASETGTGVLGQPQHF.